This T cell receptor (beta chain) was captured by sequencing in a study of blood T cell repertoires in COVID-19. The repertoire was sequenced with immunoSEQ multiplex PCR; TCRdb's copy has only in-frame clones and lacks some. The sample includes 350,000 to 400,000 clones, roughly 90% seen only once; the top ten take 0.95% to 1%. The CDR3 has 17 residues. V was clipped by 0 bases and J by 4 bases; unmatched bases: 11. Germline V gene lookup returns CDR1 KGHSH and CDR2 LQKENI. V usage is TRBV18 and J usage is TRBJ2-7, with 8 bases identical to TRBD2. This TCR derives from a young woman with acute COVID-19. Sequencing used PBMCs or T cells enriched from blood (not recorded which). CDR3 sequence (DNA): TGTGCCAGCTCACCACCGTCGGGGGGGCCATCGTTTTACGAGCAGTACTTC. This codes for CASSPPSGGPSFYEQYF.